The present entry profiles one TCR beta chain with its context. The target of this receptor is not known. No clone much larger than this one lies a single base away; base qualities are absent. The data belong to a study (dated by TCRdb to about 2015). Background for the entire study: The study examined whether tumor-infiltrating Tregs in breast cancer are drawn from blood Tregs or arise in situ by conversion from other CD4+ T cell subsets.

To purify naive CD4+ T cells, the Miltenyi Naive CD4+ T Cell Isolation kit was used, and CD25 microbeads served to deplete Tregs. Tregs, naive and memory CD4+ T cells from tumor, blood and ipsilateral draining lymph nodes of five breast cancer patients underwent full-length TCR alpha and beta sequencing. Tumor tissue and lymph nodes obtained from ipsilateral axillary dissection were perfused with PBS, minced and then digested with collagenase I and hyaluronidase. FACS confirmed that the sorted cell populations were more than 90% pure. The CDR3 holds 15 amino acids from the cysteine to the phenylalanine. The kept DNA is CDR3 alone, 45 bases in frame from the first base. At the junction V is shortened by 4 bases and J by 2 bases, with 12 bases in between. The CDR1 and CDR2 encoded by the germline V gene are SGHRS and YFSETQ. Study-wide conclusions, independent of this receptor: The validation in the larger cohort was limited to a single TCR beta V-J rearrangement instead of whole repertoires. The greatest overlap of tumor-infiltrating Treg TCR alpha and beta sequences was observed with tumor naive CD4+ T cells, followed by blood naive CD4+ T cells. Tumor memory CD4+ T cell TCR gene usage clustered with blood and lymph node memory CD4+ cells and lymph node naive CD4+ cells.

Amplification of full-length TCR variable regions was done by 5' RACE PCR using constant-region reverse primers, and this step was followed by semi-nested PCR with Nested Universal Primer A. The ReliaPrep RNA Cell Miniprep System was used to extract total RNA, which was then reverse transcribed into 5'RACE-ready cDNA with the SMARTer RACE 5'/3' Kit. An Illumina MiSeq was used to sequence the full-length TCR alpha and beta libraries, which had been barcoded with multiplex adaptors. As for the original processing: For each of nine subset-tissue groups, sequencing data from the five patients were pooled, and the groups were compared by unsupervised clustering of TCR gene usage. Repertoire similarity was calculated with the Morisita-Horn index, weighting shared sequences by their contribution to each repertoire. TCRdb trimmed public reads at Q25 via fastp, called clones via MiXCR and kept in-frame beta chains. Rows merge per CDR3 protein into single entries with the most common DNA and genes. TCRdb's processing, not the authors', yielded these V and J calls. Within this sample are tens of thousands of distinct CDR3 sequences, with around 26% of them counted one time only. The top ten clones comprise 3.2% of the sample.

The TCR originated in a female donor with breast cancer. The rearrangement combines TRBV5-1 with TRBJ2-2, with an unclear D gene assignment. The sample taken for sequencing was tumor-infiltrating naive CD4+ T cells sorted from the breast tumor. In the paper's terms, the cell subset or site label means: naive CD4+ T cells, CD4+CD45RA+CD25-. The CDR3 protein is CASSRAPTNTGELFF. The base sequence is TGCGCCAGCAGCCGGGCCCCCACAAACACCGGGGAGCTGTTTTTT.